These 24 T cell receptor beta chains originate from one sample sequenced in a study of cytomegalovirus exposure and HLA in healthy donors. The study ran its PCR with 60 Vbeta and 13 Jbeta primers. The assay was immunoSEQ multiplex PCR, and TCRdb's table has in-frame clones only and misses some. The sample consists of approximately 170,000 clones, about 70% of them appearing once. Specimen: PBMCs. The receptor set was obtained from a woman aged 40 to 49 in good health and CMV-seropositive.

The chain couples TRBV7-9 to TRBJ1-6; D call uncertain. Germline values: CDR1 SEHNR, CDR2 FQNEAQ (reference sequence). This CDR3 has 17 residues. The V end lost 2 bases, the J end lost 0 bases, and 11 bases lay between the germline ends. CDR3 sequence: CASSLSRWSSYNSPLHF. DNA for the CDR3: TGTGCCAGCAGCTTATCCCGGTGGAGCTCCTATAATTCACCCCTCCACTTT. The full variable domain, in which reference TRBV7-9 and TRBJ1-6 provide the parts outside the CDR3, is DTGVSQNPRHKITKRGQNVTFRCDPISEHNRLYWYRQTLGQGPEFLTYFQNEAQLEKSRLLSDRFSAERPKGSFSTLEIQRTEQGDSAMYLCASSLSRWSSYNSPLHFGNGTRLTVT.

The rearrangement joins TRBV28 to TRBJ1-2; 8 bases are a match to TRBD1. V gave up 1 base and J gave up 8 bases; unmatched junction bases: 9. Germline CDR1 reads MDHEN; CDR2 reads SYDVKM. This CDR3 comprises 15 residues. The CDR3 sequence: CASSLLTGGKRGYTF. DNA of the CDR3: TGTGCCAGCAGTTTATTAACAGGGGGGAAGAGAGGCTACACCTTC.

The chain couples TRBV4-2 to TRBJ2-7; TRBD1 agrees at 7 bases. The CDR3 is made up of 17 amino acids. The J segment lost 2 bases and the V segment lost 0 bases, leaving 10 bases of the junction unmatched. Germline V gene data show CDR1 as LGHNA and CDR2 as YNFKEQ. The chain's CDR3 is CASSQEGGRGLTYEQYF. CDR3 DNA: TGTGCCAGCAGCCAAGAAGGCGGCAGGGGGTTAACCTACGAGCAGTACTTC.

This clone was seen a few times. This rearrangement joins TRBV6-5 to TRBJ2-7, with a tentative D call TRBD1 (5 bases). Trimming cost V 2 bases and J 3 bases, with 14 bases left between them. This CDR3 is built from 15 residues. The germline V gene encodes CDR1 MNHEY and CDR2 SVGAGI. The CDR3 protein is CASSYAGQGGYEQYF. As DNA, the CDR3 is TGTGCCAGCAGTTACGCAGGGCAGGGCGGCTACGAGCAGTACTTC.

The DNA of the CDR3 is TGTGCCAGCAGCTTGTACGGGGTAGGCTACAATGAGCAGTTCTTC. Amino acid sequence: CASSLYGVGYNEQFF. The J gene is TRBJ2-1, the V gene TRBV5-6; D might be TRBD2 (5 bases). There are 15 residues in the CDR3. The V end lost 1 base, the J end lost 3 bases, and 11 bases lay between the germline ends. Germline assignment: CDR1 SGHDT and CDR2 YYEEEE. Full variable domain (outside the CDR3, taken from reference TRBV5-6 and TRBJ2-1): DAGVTQSPTHLIKTRGQQVTLRCSPKSGHDTVSWYQQALGQGPQFIFQYYEEEERQRGNFPDRFSGHQFPNYSSELNVNALLLGDSALYLCASSLYGVGYNEQFFGPGTRLTVL.

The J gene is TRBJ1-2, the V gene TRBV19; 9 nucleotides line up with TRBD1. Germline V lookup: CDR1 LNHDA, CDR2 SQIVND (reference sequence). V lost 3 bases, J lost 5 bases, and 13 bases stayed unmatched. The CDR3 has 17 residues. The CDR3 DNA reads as TGTGCCAGTAGTATCCGGACAGGGGACCTCGAGTCGTATGGCTACACCTTC. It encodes CASSIRTGDLESYGYTF.

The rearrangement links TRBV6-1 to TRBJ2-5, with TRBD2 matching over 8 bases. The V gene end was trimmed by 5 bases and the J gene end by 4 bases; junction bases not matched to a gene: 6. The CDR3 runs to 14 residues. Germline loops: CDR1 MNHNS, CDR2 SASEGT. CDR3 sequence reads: CASSTSGFAETQYF. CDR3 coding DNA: TGTGCCAGCAGTACTAGCGGATTCGCAGAGACCCAGTACTTC.

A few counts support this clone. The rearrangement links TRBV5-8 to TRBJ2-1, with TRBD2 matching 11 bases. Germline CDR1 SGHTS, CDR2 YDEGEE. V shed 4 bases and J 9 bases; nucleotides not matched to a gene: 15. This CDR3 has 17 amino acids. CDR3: CASSLTGTSGGGSEQFF. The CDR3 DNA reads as TGTGCCAGCAGCCTAACCGGGACTAGCGGAGGGGGCAGTGAGCAGTTCTTC. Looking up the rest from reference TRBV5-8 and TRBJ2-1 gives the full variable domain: EAGVTQSPTHLIKTRGQQATLRCSPISGHTSVYWYQQALGLGLQFLLWYDEGEERNRGNFPPRFSGRQFPNYSSELNVNALELEDSALYLCASSLTGTSGGGSEQFFGPGTRLTVL.

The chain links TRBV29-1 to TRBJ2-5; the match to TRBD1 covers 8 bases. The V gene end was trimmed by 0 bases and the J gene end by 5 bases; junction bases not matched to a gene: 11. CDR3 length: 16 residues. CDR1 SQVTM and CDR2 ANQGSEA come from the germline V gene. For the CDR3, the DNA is TGCAGCGTTGAAGATCGGGCAGGGGGCGCCCCGGAGACCCAGTACTTC. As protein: CSVEDRAGGAPETQYF.

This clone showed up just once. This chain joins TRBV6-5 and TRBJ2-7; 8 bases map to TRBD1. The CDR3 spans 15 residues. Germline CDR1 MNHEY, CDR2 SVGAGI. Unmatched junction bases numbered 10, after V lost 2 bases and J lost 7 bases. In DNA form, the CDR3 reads TGTGCCAGCAGTTACATGGCAGGGGGCGCGGGGGAGCAGTACTTC. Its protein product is CASSYMAGGAGEQYF.

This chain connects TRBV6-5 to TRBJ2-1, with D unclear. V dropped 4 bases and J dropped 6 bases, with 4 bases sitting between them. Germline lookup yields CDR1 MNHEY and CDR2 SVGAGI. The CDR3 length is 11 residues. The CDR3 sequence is CASSSGNEQFF. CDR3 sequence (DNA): TGTGCCAGCAGTTCCGGCAATGAGCAGTTCTTC.

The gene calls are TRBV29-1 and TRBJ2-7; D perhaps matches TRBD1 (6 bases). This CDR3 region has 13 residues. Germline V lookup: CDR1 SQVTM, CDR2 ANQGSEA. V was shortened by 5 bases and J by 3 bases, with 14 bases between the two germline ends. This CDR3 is CSVKLQGYYEQYF. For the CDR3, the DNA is TGCAGCGTTAAACTACAGGGATACTACGAGCAGTACTTC.

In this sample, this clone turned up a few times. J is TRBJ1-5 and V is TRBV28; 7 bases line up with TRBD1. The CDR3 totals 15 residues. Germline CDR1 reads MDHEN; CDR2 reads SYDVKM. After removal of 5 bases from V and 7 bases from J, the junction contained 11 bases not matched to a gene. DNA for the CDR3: TGTGCCAGCAGTCCCTCGACAGGGCGCGTACAGCCCCAGCATTTT. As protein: CASSPSTGRVQPQHF.

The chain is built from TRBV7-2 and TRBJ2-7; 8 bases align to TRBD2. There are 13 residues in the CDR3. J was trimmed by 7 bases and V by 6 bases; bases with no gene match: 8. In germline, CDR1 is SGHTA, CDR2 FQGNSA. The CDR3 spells CASRSLAAGEQYF. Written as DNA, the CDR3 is TGTGCCAGCAGATCACTAGCGGCCGGGGAGCAGTACTTC.

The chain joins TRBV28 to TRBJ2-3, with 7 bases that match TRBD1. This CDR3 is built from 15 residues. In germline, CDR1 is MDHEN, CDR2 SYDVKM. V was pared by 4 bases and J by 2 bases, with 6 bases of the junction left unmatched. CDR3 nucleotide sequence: TGTGCCAGCAGTTCGGGACAGTTTCTCACAGATACGCAGTATTTT. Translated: CASSSGQFLTDTQYF. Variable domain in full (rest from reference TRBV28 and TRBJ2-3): DVKVTQSSRYLVKRTGEKVFLECVQDMDHENMFWYRQDPGLGLRLIYFSYDVKMKEKGDIPEGYSVSREKKERFSLILESASTNQTSMYLCASSSGQFLTDTQYFGPGTRLTVL.

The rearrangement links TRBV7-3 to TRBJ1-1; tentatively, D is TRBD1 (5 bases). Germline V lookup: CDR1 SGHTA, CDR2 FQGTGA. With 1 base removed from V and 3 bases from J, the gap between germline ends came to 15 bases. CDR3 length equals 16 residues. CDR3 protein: CASSLMGGVGDTEAFF. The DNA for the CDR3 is TGTGCCAGCAGCTTAATGGGAGGGGTGGGGGACACTGAAGCTTTCTTT.

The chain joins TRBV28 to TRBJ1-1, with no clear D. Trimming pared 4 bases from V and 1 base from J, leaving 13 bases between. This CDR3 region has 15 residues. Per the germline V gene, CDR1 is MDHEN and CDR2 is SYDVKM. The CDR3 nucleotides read TGTGCCAGCAGTTCAGGCGTGTCTAAGAACACTGAAGCTTTCTTT. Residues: CASSSGVSKNTEAFF. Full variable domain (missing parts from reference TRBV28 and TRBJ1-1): DVKVTQSSRYLVKRTGEKVFLECVQDMDHENMFWYRQDPGLGLRLIYFSYDVKMKEKGDIPEGYSVSREKKERFSLILESASTNQTSMYLCASSSGVSKNTEAFFGQGTRLTVV.

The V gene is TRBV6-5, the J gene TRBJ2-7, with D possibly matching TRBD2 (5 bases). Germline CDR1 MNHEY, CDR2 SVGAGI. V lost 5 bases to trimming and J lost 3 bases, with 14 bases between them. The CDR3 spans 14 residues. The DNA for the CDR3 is TGTGCCAGCAGTAAGGGTCGGGGAATCTACGAGCAGTACTTC. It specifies CASSKGRGIYEQYF.

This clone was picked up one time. The CDR3 loop is CASSQTRRETQYF. DNA of the CDR3: TGTGCCAGTAGTCAGACCCGGAGGGAGACCCAGTACTTC. This chain connects TRBV19 to TRBJ2-5, with D possibly matching TRBD2 (5 bases). Trimming pared 5 bases from V and 5 bases from J, leaving 12 bases between. The CDR3 is 13 amino acids. Germline CDR1 reads LNHDA; CDR2 reads SQIVND (reference sequence).

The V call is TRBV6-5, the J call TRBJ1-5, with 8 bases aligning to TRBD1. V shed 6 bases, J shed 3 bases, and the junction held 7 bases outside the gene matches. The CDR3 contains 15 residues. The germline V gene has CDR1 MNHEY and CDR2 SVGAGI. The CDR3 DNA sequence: TGTGCCAGCAGAGACGCAGGGGGCTACAATCAGCCCCAGCATTTT. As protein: CASRDAGGYNQPQHF.

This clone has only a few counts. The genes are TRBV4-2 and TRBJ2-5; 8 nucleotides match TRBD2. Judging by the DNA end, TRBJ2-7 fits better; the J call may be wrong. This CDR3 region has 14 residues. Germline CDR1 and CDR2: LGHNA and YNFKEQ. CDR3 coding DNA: TGTGCCAGCAGCCAATCCGGGACTAGAGTCGAGCAGTACTTC. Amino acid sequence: CASSQSGTRVEQYF.

CDR3 in amino acids: CASSPGLAGTDTQYF. In nucleotides, the CDR3 is TGTGCCAGCTCGCCGGGACTAGCGGGCACAGATACGCAGTATTTT. V gene TRBV18 combines with J gene TRBJ2-3, with 11 bases that match TRBD2. Unmatched junction bases numbered 3, after V lost 6 bases and J lost 1 base. Germline CDR1 and CDR2: KGHSH and LQKENI. This CDR3 comprises 15 residues.

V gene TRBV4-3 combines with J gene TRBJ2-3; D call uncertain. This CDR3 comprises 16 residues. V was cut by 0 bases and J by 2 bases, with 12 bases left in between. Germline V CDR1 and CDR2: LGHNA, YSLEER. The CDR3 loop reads CASSQDGLLLTDTQYF. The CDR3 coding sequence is TGCGCCAGCAGCCAAGATGGGCTTCTACTCACAGATACGCAGTATTTT.

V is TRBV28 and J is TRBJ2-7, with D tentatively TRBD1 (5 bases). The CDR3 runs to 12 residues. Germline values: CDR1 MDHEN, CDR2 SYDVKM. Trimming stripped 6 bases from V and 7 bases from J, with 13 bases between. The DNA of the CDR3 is TGTGCCAGCAGCCAACAGGTGAAGGAGCAGTACTTC. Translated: CASSQQVKEQYF.